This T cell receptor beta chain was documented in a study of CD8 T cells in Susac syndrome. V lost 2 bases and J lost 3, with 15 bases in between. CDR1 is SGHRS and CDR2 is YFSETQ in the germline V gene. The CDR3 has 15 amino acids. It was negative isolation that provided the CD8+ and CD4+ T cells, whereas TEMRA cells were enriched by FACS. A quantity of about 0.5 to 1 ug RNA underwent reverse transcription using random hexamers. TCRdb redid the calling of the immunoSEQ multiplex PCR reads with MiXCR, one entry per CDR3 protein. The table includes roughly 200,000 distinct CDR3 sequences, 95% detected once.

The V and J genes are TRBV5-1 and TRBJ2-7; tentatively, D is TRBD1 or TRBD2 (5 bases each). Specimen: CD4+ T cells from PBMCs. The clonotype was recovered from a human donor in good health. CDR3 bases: TGCGCCAGCAGCTTTTCCGGGGCAACCCTCTACGAGCAGTACTTC. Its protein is CASSFSGATLYEQYF.